What follows are 17 T cell receptor delta chains derived from one specimen sequenced in a study of gamma-delta T cells after stem cell transplantation. TCRdb re-called clones from the RT-PCR reads using CATT. The sample holds 6,500 or so delta-chain clones, more than 20% seen once. The sample consisted of gamma-delta T cells. Receptor source: a human donor. It is not recorded whose cells these are; they may come from a transplant donor.

The V and J genes are TRDV2 and TRDJ3, with TRDD3 identical over 12 bases. The CDR3 covers 24 residues. The trim removed 3 bases at V and 4 bases at J, leaving 24 bases unmatched. Germline assignment: CDR1 GEAIGNYY and CDR2 EKD. CDR3 region: CACDPIISYSGLGDTLWDTRQMFF. CDR3 DNA sequence: TGTGCCTGTGACCCCATAATTTCCTATTCCGGACTGGGGGATACTTTGTGGGACACCCGACAGATGTTTTTC.

The chain has TRDV2 and TRDJ3; 8 bases match TRDD3. J gave up 1 base and V 0 bases, and 16 bases lay outside the gene matches. Per the germline V gene, CDR1 is GEAIGNYY and CDR2 is EKD. The CDR3 extends over 22 amino acids. CDR3 bases: TGTGCCTGTGACACCCTCACTGGGGATACTCATGGGCCTTCCTGGGACACCCGACAGATGTTTTTC. Its translation: CACDTLTGDTHGPSWDTRQMFF.

About this clone: One base separates it from a far larger clone, so it is likely a read error. The chain couples TRDV2 to TRDJ1; 10 nucleotides agree with TRDD3. V lost 3 bases to trimming and J lost 3 bases; unmatched junction nucleotides: 9. Germline CDR1 reads GEAIGNYY; CDR2 reads EKD. CDR3 length: 16 amino acids. The CDR3, as DNA: TGTGCCTGTGACCAGATGGGGGGGATACGTCCCGATAAACTCATCTTT. Protein sequence: CACDQMGGIRPDKLIF.

This chain links TRDV1 with TRDJ1, with TRDD3 matching over 8 bases. The CDR3 is made up of 20 amino acids. V lost 0 bases to trimming and J lost 6 bases; unmatched junction nucleotides: 21. Germline V gives CDR1 TSWWSYY, CDR2 QGS. The CDR3 DNA reads TGTGCTCTTGGGGAACTCCGGCCTAACCGTCCTATACTGGGGGCCAATAAACTCATCTTT. Translation: CALGELRPNRPILGANKLIF.

This clone counts as medium-sized. This chain joins TRDV2 and TRDJ3, with 8 bases identical to TRDD3. The length of the CDR3 is 23 residues. J gave up 0 bases and V 0 bases, and 18 bases lay outside the gene matches. CDR1 GEAIGNYY and CDR2 EKD come from the germline V gene. CDR3 sequence reads: CACDTVQPHVLGGNSWDTRQMFF. The CDR3 DNA follows: TGTGCCTGTGACACCGTACAACCCCATGTACTGGGGGGCAACTCCTGGGACACCCGACAGATGTTTTTC.

The chain carries TRDV2 and TRDJ3, with 10 bases lining up with TRDD3. The V segment lost 1 base and the J segment 0 bases; nucleotides outside the gene matches: 5. The CDR3 covers 19 residues. Germline assignment: CDR1 GEAIGNYY and CDR2 EKD. The CDR3 DNA is TGTGCCTGTGACACACTGGGGGATGTGGGCTCCTGGGACACCCGACAGATGTTTTTC. Protein sequence: CACDTLGDVGSWDTRQMFF.

This chain joins TRDV2 and TRDJ1; TRDD3 aligns across 10 bases. V trimming: 3 bases; J trimming: 0 bases; junction bases outside the gene matches: 18. Germline CDR1 and CDR2: GEAIGNYY and EKD. CDR3 length: 20 residues. The CDR3 coding sequence is TGTGCCTGTGACCCCGCGGTACTGGGGGATCCTCCGATGTACACCGATAAACTCATCTTT. Its protein product is CACDPAVLGDPPMYTDKLIF.

By frequency in the sample, this clone is medium-sized (0.01 to 0.1%). This chain joins TRDV2 and TRDJ1; 13 nucleotides align to TRDD3. CDR1 GEAIGNYY and CDR2 EKD come from the germline V gene. V was clipped by 2 bases and J by 0 bases; unmatched bases: 5. The CDR3 is 17 residues long. The CDR3 protein is CACDRLGDTPNTDKLIF. The CDR3, as DNA: TGTGCCTGTGACAGACTGGGGGATACGCCTAACACCGATAAACTCATCTTT.

In its sample, this clone ranks as medium-sized. The sample carries other DNA sequences with the same CDR3. This chain links TRDV1 with TRDJ1, with 7 bases fitting TRDD3. The V gene's germline CDR1 is TSWWSYY and CDR2 QGS. Unmatched junction bases numbered 7, after V lost 3 bases and J lost 0 bases. There are 16 residues in the CDR3. The CDR3 nucleotides are TGTGCTCTTGGGGACCCTCCTGGGGGGTACACCGATAAACTCATCTTT. It is translated as CALGDPPGGYTDKLIF.

By its share, this clone is medium-sized. The chain employs TRDV2 and TRDJ1, with 8 bases lining up with TRDD3. Germline V lookup: CDR1 GEAIGNYY, CDR2 EKD. After removal of 1 base from V and 0 bases from J, the junction contained 6 bases not matched to a gene. The CDR3 runs to 16 residues. CDR3 coding DNA: TGTGCCTGTGACACGCTAACGGGGGATAACACCGATAAACTCATCTTT. It translates to CACDTLTGDNTDKLIF.

This rearrangement joins TRDV2 to TRDJ1, with 7 bases identical to TRDD3. Trimming cost V 4 bases and J 0 bases; bases outside gene matches: 19. CDR1 and CDR2 from the germline V gene are GEAIGNYY and EKD. The CDR3 has 19 residues. The CDR3 protein is CACDEAFYVGDLYTDKLIF. Here the CDR3 DNA reads TGTGCCTGTGATGAAGCTTTCTACGTGGGGGACCTATACACCGATAAACTCATCTTT.

By share of the sample, this clone is medium-sized. V usage is TRDV2 and J usage is TRDJ1; 12 nucleotides agree with TRDD3. Looked up from germline, CDR1 is GEAIGNYY and CDR2 is EKD. V gave up 2 bases and J gave up 7 bases; unmatched junction bases: 7. The CDR3 extends over 15 amino acids. This CDR3 reads CACDKLGDTVGKLIF. The CDR3 bases are TGTGCCTGTGACAAACTGGGGGATACAGTGGGTAAACTCATCTTT.

This clone was recorded a few times. The chain carries TRDV1 and TRDJ1; 12 bases align to TRDD3. The CDR3 runs to 27 residues. V lost 1 base and J lost 2; bases outside the gene matches: 35. Looked up from germline, CDR1 is TSWWSYY and CDR2 is QGS. The CDR3 sequence: CALGERLSPHSRRDPGGYARGTDKLIF. CDR3 sequence (DNA): TGTGCTCTTGGGGAACGCTTGAGTCCTCATTCCCGACGTGACCCTGGGGGATACGCCCGGGGAACCGATAAACTCATCTTT.

This clone was counted between two and nine times. This rearrangement joins TRDV2 to TRDJ1, with D tentatively TRDD3 (6 bases). CDR1 GEAIGNYY and CDR2 EKD come from the germline V gene. The CDR3 is made up of 16 amino acids. Trimming removed 4 bases from V and 0 bases from J, with 17 bases in between. The chain's CDR3 is CACDSLGIPDTDKLIF. The CDR3 coding sequence is TGTGCCTGTGATTCCCTGGGGATCCCCGACACCGATAAACTCATCTTT.

The chain combines TRDV2 with TRDJ1, with 9 bases identical to TRDD3. The CDR3 covers 22 residues. With V trimmed by 1 base and J by 2 bases, 25 bases remained unmatched. CDR1 and CDR2 (germline): GEAIGNYY, EKD. Written as DNA, the CDR3 is TGTGCCTGTGACACAGTGGGGTCTACTGGGGGAGTGCAACGGGGTCGGACCGATAAACTCATCTTT. It yields the protein CACDTVGSTGGVQRGRTDKLIF.

This clone was detected only a few times. A far larger clone differs by one base, so this is likely a read error. J is TRDJ3 and V is TRDV2, with D unclear. The V and J ends lost 4 bases and 6 bases respectively, with 18 bases between them. CDR1 GEAIGNYY and CDR2 EKD come from the germline V gene. This CDR3 spans 17 amino acids. CDR3 protein: CACDTIGSYTDTRQMFF. CDR3 coding DNA: TGTGCCTGTGATACTATTGGGAGCTACACGGACACCCGACAGATGTTTTTC.

Remarks on this clone: The same CDR3 also results from other DNA sequences found in this sample. The gene calls are TRDV2 and TRDJ1; TRDD3 might be the D (5 bases). Germline CDR1 reads GEAIGNYY; CDR2 reads EKD. Trimming pared 0 bases from V and 0 bases from J, leaving 10 bases between. The CDR3 has 15 residues. CDR3 nucleotides: TGTGCCTGTGACACCGTCGGGGGTGACACCGATAAACTCATCTTT. Translated: CACDTVGGDTDKLIF.